This T cell receptor (beta chain) was documented in a study of T cell responses to AZD1222 COVID-19 vaccine (dated by TCRdb to about 2021). Regarding the complete study: Because spike-specific TCR depth and breadth did not differ between the two schedules, AZD1222 recipients who got a second dose at roughly 4 weeks were pooled with those who got a second dose at roughly 12 weeks. Trial participants were enrolled into age subgroups of 18-55, 56-69 and 70-plus years, which contained 148, 28 and 57 TCR-sequenced participants, respectively. TCR sequencing was performed for 230 to 250 trial participants, of whom some 200 were given two doses of AZD1222 and around 25 were given two doses of MenACWY control vaccine.

Notes on this clone: What antigen it recognizes has not been identified. No quality values exist for individual bases; no much larger clone is one base distant.

For CDR1 and CDR2, the germline V gene lists KGHSH and LQKENI. At the junction V is shortened by 3 bases and J by 9 bases, with 15 bases in between. The CDR3 starts with the cysteine, ends with the phenylalanine, and has 14 residues. Only the CDR3 part of the read is kept: 42 bases, read in frame from the first base. The label giving this sample's time point can be read as: baseline before first vaccination. Vaccinee samples were obtained from the UK trials COV001 and COV002, which included a single-blind randomized controlled phase 2/3 trial of AZD1222 (ChAdOx1 nCoV-19) in healthy adults. For TCRbeta chain sequencing, PBMC samples from trial participants were taken at day 0 and at day 28 after the second dose. What the authors observed across the whole study: CD4 TCRs associated with the vaccine covered the entire spike protein, and the dominant responses were in regions 160-218 and 743-854. No day 14 peak-response samples were available, so repertoires were characterized only after the peak T cell response. In the small 56-69-year group, the increase in depth fell short of significance, most likely because of low power. Conclusions about previously exposed vaccinees are limited because only five to seven AZD1222 recipients were SARS-CoV-2 seropositive at baseline. Reportedly, close to half of the unique spike-specific TCRs recognized epitopes lying outside the regions that are mutated in the B.1.351 and B.1.1.7 variants. Most participants were white British and females outnumbered males, and the authors suggested that clonal diversity may have been underestimated. A significant rise in spike-specific TCR breadth and depth was observed after two AZD1222 doses relative to day 0 and relative to MenACWY recipients.

The CDR3 regions of human TCRbeta chains were analyzed by immunosequencing. Concerning the study's data processing: Repertoire TCRs were checked for matches against a reference library of SARS-CoV-2-specific TCRs that had been generated using the MIRA antigen-specificity platform. Breadth was defined as the fraction of unique TCRs that were SARS-CoV-2-associated, and depth was defined as the fraction of total T cells that were SARS-CoV-2-associated. Using the MIRA data, every spike-specific TCR was mapped to the spike region that the TCR reacted to and assigned to either a CD4 or a CD8 class. Log10-transformed breadth and depth values were compared by one-way ANOVA with Sidak's multiple comparisons tests. The source is immuneACCESS, and TCRdb retained only in-frame sequences with V and J called. Part of the clones is not carried over; for the studies checked, unresolved V genes explain less than half of this, and the remainder is unexplained. That table supplies the V and J calls and clone size; D and trimming were determined from the DNA. Recorded for this sample are about 200,000 clones; about 91% of them occurred a single time. Together, the top ten hold 7.7% of the sample.

The sample consisted of peripheral blood, taken on day 0 of AZD1222 vaccination. This TCR was sampled from an adult in good health. The sequence is built from TRBV18 and TRBJ1-3, with TRBD1 perhaps the D gene, on 5 matching bases. The nucleotide sequence is given as TGTGCCAGCTCACCGGACATCGGCTTAAGCACCATATATTTT. It specifies CASSPDIGLSTIYF.